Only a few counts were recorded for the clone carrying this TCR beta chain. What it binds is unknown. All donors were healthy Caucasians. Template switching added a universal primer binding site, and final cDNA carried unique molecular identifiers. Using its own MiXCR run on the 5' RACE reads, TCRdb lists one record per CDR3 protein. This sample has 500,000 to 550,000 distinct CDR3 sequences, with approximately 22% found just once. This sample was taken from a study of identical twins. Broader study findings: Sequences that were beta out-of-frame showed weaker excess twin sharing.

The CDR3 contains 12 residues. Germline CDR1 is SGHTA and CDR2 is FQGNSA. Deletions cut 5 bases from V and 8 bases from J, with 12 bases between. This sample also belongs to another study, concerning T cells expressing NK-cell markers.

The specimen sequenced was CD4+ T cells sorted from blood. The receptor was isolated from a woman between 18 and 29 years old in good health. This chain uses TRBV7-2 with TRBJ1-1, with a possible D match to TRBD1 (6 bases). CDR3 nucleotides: TGTGCCAGCAGCCCCCGGACAGACGAAGCTTTCTTT. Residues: CASSPRTDEAFF.